This note documents a single T cell receptor beta chain sequence. The data derive from a study of CD8 T cells in Susac syndrome. The healthy controls were matched to patients by age and sex. Bulk CD8+ and CD4+ cells came from magnetic negative isolation; CD8+ TEMRA by FACS. Germline CDR1 SGHRS, CDR2 YFSETQ. V was trimmed by 0 bases and J by 0 bases, leaving 12 bases between them. This CDR3 spans 16 amino acids. Reverse transcription of 0.5 to 1 ug RNA used random hexamers. The amplification used immunoSEQ multiplex PCR on TCR beta CDR3; it spanned 54 Vbeta and 13 Jbeta. TCRdb reprocessed the immunoSEQ multiplex PCR reads via MiXCR and lists one record per CDR3 protein. Among about 120,000 distinct CDR3 sequences, about 90% were seen once, and the ten largest hold roughly 0.15%.

This rearrangement joins TRBV5-1 to TRBJ2-5, with D perhaps TRBD1 (6 bases). Material: CD4+ T cells from PBMCs. The clonotype comes from a human donor in good health. DNA for the CDR3: TGCGCCAGCAGCTTGGGTCCCAGGGGCAACCAAGAGACCCAGTACTTC. Amino acid sequence: CASSLGPRGNQETQYF.